One sample yielded the 5 T cell receptor beta chains listed below, sequenced in a study of T cells in Graves' hyperthyroidism and ophthalmopathy. RNA transcripts gave rise to amplified TCR beta CDR3 regions. The TCR CDR3 first-round RT-PCR relied on the HTBI primer set. TCRdb itself ran the multiplex PCR reads through MiXCR, one entry per CDR3 protein. Found here are 500,000 to 600,000 distinct CDR3 sequences, approximately 44% of them singletons; the top ten hold more than 7%. The material sequenced was peripheral blood or thyroid tissue (not recorded which). The source of these receptors is a young woman with Graves' hyperthyroidism.

The genes are TRBV2 and TRBJ2-1, with a possible D match to TRBD2 (5 bases). Trimming shortened V by 5 bases and J by 0 bases, and 11 bases separated the two germline ends. Germline V lookup: CDR1 SNHLY, CDR2 FYNNEI. CDR3 length: 15 amino acids. CDR3 protein: CASSRGFASYNEQFF. CDR3 nucleotide sequence: TGTGCCAGCAGTCGCGGGTTCGCCTCCTACAATGAGCAGTTCTTC.

This clonotype appeared many times. V gene TRBV29-1 combines with J gene TRBJ2-7, with TRBD2 identical over 8 bases. The CDR3 has 14 amino acids. V lost 2 bases, J lost 3 bases, and 6 bases stayed unmatched. CDR1 is SQVTM and CDR2 is ANQGSEA in the germline V gene. Here the CDR3 reads CSVETSGTNYEQYF. CDR3 sequence (DNA): TGCAGCGTTGAAACTAGCGGCACCAACTACGAGCAGTACTTC.

About this clonotype itself: The junction differs from germline at one of its ends, possibly a read error. This rearrangement joins TRBV7-2 to TRBJ1-2; the D is unclear. CDR1 is SGHTA and CDR2 is FQGNSA in the germline V gene. The CDR3 length is 16 residues. CDR3: CASTAIGLAGNNGYTF. The CDR3 region has the DNA TGTGCCAGCACCGCAATAGGACTAGCGGGTAACAATGGCTACACCTTC.

The CDR3 region is CSARGGSITEAFF. CDR3 DNA sequence: TGCAGTGCTAGAGGGGGCAGCATCACTGAAGCTTTCTTT. The rearrangement joins TRBV20-1 to TRBJ1-1, with a weak D call TRBD1 (5 bases). V was shortened by 1 base and J by 4 bases, with 10 bases between the two germline ends. Germline V gene sequence: CDR1 DFQATT, CDR2 SNEGSKA (reference sequence). The CDR3 runs 13 residues.

This clonotype was seen repeatedly, ten times or more. This chain joins TRBV4-1 and TRBJ1-2; no definite D call. With 2 bases removed from V and 3 bases from J, the gap between germline ends came to 10 bases. The CDR3 covers 14 residues. Germline V gene data show CDR1 as MGHRA and CDR2 as YSYEKL. The CDR3 protein is CASSQPGSDYGYTF. Written as DNA, the CDR3 is TGCGCCAGCAGCCAACCAGGCTCCGACTATGGCTACACCTTC.